This TCR beta chain is drawn from a study of T cells in Graves' hyperthyroidism and ophthalmopathy. General study findings and limits: Blood also carried most thyroid clonotypes expanded above 0.001.

The investigators amplified TCR beta CDR3 regions from RNA transcripts. An initial round of RT-PCR targeting the TCR CDR3 relied on the HTBI primer set. A single record per CDR3 protein comes from TCRdb applying MiXCR to the multiplex PCR reads. The table has 650,000 to 700,000 distinct CDR3 sequences, around 16% seen once; the top ten hold about 14%. Diagnoses were made from clinical symptoms, serum measures (thyroxine and TRAb), thyroid ultrasound and orbital computed tomography. The table lists this clonotype with many counts. Antigen specificity is unknown. The sequencing sample was made of blood. This TCR was sampled from a man aged 50 to 59 with Graves' hyperthyroidism.

CDR3 amino acids: CASRGTGQNTEAFF. CDR3 sequence (DNA): TGTGCCAGCAGGGGGACAGGACAGAACACTGAAGCTTTCTTT. This chain uses TRBV6-2 or TRBV6-3 with TRBJ1-1, with 8 bases matching TRBD1. This CDR3 contains 14 residues. The V gene end was trimmed by 6 bases and the J gene end by 1 base; junction bases not matched to a gene: 4. Germline V CDR1 and CDR2: MNHEY, SVGEGT.